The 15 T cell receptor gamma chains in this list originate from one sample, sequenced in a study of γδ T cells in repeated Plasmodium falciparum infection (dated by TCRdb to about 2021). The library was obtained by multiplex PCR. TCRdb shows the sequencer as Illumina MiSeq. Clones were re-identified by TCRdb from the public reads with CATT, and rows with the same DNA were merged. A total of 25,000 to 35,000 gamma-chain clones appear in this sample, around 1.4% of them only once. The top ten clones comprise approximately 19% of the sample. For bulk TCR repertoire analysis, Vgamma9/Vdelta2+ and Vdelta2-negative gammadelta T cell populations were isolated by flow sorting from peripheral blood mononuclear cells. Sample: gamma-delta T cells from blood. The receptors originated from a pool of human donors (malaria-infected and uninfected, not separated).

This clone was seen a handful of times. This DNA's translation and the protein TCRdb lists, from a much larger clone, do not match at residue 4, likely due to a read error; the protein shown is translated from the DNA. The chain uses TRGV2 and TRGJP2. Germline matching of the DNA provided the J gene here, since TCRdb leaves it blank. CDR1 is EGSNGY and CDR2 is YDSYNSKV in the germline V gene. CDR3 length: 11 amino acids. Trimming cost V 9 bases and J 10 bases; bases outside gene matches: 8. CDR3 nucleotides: TGTGCCACCGCGGCGGCTTGGATCAAGACGTTT. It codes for CATAAAWIKTF.

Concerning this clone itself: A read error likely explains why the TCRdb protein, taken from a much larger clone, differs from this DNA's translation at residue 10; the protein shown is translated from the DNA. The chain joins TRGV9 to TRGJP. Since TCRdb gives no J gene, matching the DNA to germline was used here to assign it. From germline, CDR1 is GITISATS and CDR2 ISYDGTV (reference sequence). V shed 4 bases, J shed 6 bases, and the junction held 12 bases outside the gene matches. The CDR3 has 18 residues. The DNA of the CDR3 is TGTGCCTTGTGGGACCTGCAAGAGGTAGAGTTGGGCAAAAAAATCAAGGTATTT. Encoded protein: CALWDLQEVELGKKIKVF.

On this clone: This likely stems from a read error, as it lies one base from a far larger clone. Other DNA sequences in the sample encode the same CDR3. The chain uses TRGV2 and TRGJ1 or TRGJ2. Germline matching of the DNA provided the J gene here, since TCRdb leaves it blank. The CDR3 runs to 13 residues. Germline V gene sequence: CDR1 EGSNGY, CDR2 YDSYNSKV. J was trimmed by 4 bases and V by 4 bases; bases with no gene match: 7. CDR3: CATWELAYYKKLF. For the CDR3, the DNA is TGTGCCACCTGGGAGCTGGCGTATTATAAGAAACTCTTT.

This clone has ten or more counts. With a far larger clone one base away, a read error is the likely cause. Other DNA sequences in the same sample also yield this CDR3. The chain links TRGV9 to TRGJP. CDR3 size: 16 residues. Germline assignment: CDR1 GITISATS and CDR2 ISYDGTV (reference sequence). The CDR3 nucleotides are TGTGCCTTGTGGGAGGTCCACGAGTTAGGCAAAAAAATCAAGGTATTT. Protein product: CALWEVHELGKKIKVF.

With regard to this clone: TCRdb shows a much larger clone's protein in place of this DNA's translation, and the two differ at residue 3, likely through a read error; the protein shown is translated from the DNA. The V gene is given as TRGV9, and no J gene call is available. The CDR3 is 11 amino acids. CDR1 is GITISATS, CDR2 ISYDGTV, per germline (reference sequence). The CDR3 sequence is CASWEVRAKLF. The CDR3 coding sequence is TGTGCCTCGTGGGAGGTGAGGGCAAAACTCTTT.

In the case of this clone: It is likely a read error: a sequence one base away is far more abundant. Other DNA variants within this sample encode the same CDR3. The CDR3 region is CALWVRPEKLF. The CDR3 nucleotides read TGTGCCTTATGGGTGAGACCGGAGAAACTCTTT. This rearrangement joins TRGV9 to TRGJ1 or TRGJ2. The J gene was missing in TCRdb and was found by matching the end of the DNA to germline. Germline CDR1 is GITISATS and CDR2 is ISYDGTV (reference sequence). The CDR3 consists of 11 residues.

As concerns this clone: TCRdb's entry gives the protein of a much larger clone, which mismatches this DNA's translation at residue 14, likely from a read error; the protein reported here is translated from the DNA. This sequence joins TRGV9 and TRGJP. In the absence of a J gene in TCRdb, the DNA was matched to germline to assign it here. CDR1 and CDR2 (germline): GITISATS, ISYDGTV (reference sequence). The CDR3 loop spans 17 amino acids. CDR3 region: CALWETLIELGKKVKVF. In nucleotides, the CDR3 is TGTGCCTTGTGGGAGACTCTTATTGAGTTGGGCAAAAAAGTCAAGGTATTT.

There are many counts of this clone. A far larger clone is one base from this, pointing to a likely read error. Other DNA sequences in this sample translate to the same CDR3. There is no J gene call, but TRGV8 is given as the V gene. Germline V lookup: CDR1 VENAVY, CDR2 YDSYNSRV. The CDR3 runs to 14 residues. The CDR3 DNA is TGTGCCACCTGGGATAAGAGTAGTGATTGGATCAAGACATTT. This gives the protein CATWDKSSDWIKTF.

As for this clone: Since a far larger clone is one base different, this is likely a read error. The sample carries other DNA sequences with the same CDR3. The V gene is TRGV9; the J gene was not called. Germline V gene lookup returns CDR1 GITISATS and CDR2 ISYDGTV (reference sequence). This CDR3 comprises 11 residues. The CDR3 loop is CALWEVPPLLF. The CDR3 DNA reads TGTGCCTTGTGGGAGGTGCCTCCTTTGCTCTTT.

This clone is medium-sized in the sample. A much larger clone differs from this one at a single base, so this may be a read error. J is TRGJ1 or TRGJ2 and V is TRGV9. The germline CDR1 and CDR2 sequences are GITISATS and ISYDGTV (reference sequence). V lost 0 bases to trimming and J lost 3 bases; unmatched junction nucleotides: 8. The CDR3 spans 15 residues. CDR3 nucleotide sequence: TGTGCCTTGTGGGAGGTGCACCCCTGTTATTATAAGAAACTCTTT. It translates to CALWEVHPCYYKKLF.

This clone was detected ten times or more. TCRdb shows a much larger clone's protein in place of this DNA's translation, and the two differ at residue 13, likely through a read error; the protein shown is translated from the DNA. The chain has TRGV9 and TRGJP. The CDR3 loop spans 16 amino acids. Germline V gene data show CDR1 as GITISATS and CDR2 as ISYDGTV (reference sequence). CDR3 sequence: CALWEVLELGKKTKVF. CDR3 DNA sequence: TGTGCCTTGTGGGAGGTGTTAGAGTTGGGCAAAAAAACCAAGGTATTT.

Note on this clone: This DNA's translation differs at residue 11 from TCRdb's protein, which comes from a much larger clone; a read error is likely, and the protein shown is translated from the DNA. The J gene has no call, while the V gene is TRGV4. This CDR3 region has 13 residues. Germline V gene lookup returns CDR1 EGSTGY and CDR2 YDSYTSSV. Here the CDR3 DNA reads TGTGCCACCTGGGATGGTTCCAATTATAAGGAACTCTTT. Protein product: CATWDGSNYKELF.

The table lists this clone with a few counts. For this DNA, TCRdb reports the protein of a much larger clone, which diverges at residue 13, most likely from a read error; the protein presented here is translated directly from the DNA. The CDR3 nucleotides are TGTGCCACCTGGGACGGGGTGTTCTCACTTGGAAATTGTTATAAGAAACTCTTT. It is translated as CATWDGVFSLGNCYKKLF. The chain links TRGV5 to TRGJ1 or TRGJ2. TCRdb records no J gene; here it was assigned by comparing the DNA to germline. CDR3 size: 18 residues. The V gene's germline CDR1 is VINAFY and CDR2 YDVSNSKD.

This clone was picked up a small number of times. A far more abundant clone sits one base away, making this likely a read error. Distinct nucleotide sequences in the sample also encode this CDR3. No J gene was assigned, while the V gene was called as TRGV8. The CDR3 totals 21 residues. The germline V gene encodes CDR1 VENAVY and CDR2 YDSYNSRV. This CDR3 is CATWDTRPQGSPCEPYYKKLF. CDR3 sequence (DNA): TGTGCCACCTGGGATACCCGGCCCCAAGGTTCACCTTGTGAACCCTATTATAAGAAACTTTTT.

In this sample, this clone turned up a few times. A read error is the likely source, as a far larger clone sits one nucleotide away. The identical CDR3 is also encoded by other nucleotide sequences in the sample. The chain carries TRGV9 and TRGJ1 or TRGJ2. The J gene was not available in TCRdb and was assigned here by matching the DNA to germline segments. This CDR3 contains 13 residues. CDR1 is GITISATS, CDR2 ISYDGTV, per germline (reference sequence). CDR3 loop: CALWEPPTNKKLF. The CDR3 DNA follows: TGTGCCTTATGGGAGCCCCCTACAAATAAGAAACTCTTT.